The clone carrying this TCR beta chain came up a few times. The source of the sample is a study of blood T cell repertoires in COVID-19. Study-level background: PBMCs, B-cell-depleted T cells, or T cells were the source of the cDNA or gDNA that made up the material.

In the original processing: Reference gene primer amplification gave nucleated cell count estimates. Generated by immunoSEQ multiplex PCR, the TCRdb table keeps only in-frame clones and is missing some. The D gene and trimming were derived from the DNA, and the V and J assignments and clone size from that table. The sample contains 150,000 or so clones, around 82% of which appear only once. Sequencing was performed on peripheral blood. The clonotype originates from a human donor with acute or convalescent COVID-19. The donor label of this sample is uncertain.

The CDR3 coding sequence is TGTGCCAGCGGGATGTCCAGCGGGGGGTTAGATACGCAGTATTTT. It specifies CASGMSSGGLDTQYF. V is TRBV11-2 and J is TRBJ2-3; 9 nucleotides line up with TRBD2. The CDR3 is made up of 15 amino acids. CDR1 is SGHAT, CDR2 FQNNGV, per germline. V was pared by 8 bases and J by 5 bases, with 11 bases of the junction left unmatched.